Each of the 17 T cell receptor beta chains below was sequenced from the same sample in a study of blood T cells in healthy people across ages. The use of a sample-barcoded 5' primer and a J-beta primer mix characterized a second PCR of about 7 to 12 cycles. TCRdb recomputed calls from the 5' RACE reads with MiXCR, one row per CDR3 protein. The table includes about 600,000 distinct CDR3 sequences, roughly 48% detected once. The sample consisted of blood. These receptors came from a man at least 80 years old in good health.

On this clonotype itself: A read error may produce the germline difference seen at one junction end. J is TRBJ2-1 and V is TRBV7-7; 7 positions match TRBD1. The CDR3 spans 14 residues. CDR1 is SSHAT, CDR2 FNYEAQ, per germline (reference sequence). CDR3 nucleotide sequence: TGTGCTAGCAGCAGAACAGGGGAGCTGAATGAGCAGTTCTTC. This translates into CASSRTGELNEQFF.

The rearrangement uses TRBV7-2 and TRBJ1-1; the D is unclear. This CDR3 region has 15 residues. Germline V lookup: CDR1 SGHTA, CDR2 FQGNSA. Trimming removed 0 bases at V and 0 bases at J, with 8 bases between. CDR3 sequence reads: CASSLAKGLNTEAFF. CDR3 nucleotide sequence: TGTGCCAGCAGCTTAGCGAAGGGTCTGAACACTGAAGCTTTCTTT. Filled out from reference TRBV7-2 and TRBJ1-1, the complete variable domain reads GAGVSQSPSNKVTEKGKDVELRCDPISGHTALYWYRQSLGQGLEFLIYFQGNSAPDKSGLPSDRFSAERTGGSVSTLTIQRTQQEDSAVYLCASSLAKGLNTEAFFGQGTRLTVV.

The V call is TRBV20-1, the J call TRBJ2-5; TRBD2 aligns across 9 bases. The CDR3 consists of 15 residues. J lost 2 bases, V lost 4 bases, and 8 bases had no gene match. Germline CDR1 and CDR2: DFQATT and SNEGSKA (reference sequence). DNA for the CDR3: TGCAGTGCTAAGGGGCTAGCGGGACCTCAAGAGACCCAGTACTTC. Residues: CSAKGLAGPQETQYF.

V and J are TRBV2 and TRBJ2-6; a weak D match, TRBD2 (5 bases). The CDR3 totals 14 residues. V dropped 7 bases and J dropped 2 bases, with 9 bases sitting between them. Germline CDR1 is SNHLY and CDR2 is FYNNEI. The CDR3 bases are TGTGCCAGCAACAGCGGAGCTGGGGCCAACGTCCTGACTTTC. Its protein is CASNSGAGANVLTF.

This clonotype occurred once. The J gene is TRBJ2-7, the V gene TRBV7-9; no clear D gene. Trimming left V 3 bases short and J 0 bases short, with 9 bases between. Germline assignment: CDR1 SEHNR and CDR2 FQNEAQ (reference sequence). The CDR3 is made up of 14 amino acids. The CDR3 DNA reads as TGTGCCAGCAGCTTTACAGCGAGCTCCTACGAGCAGTACTTC. The encoded protein is CASSFTASSYEQYF. Complete variable domain (other parts from reference TRBV7-9 and TRBJ2-7): DTGVSQNPRHKITKRGQNVTFRCDPISEHNRLYWYRQTLGQGPEFLTYFQNEAQLEKSRLLSDRFSAERPKGSFSTLEIQRTEQGDSAMYLCASSFTASSYEQYFGPGTRLTVT.

This clonotype was seen only a few times. A read error may account for a junction end that differs from germline. This rearrangement joins TRBV20-1 to TRBJ1-4, with D tentatively TRBD1 (6 bases). The length of the CDR3 is 14 residues. Germline CDR1 reads DFQATT; CDR2 reads SNEGSKA (reference sequence). CDR3 nucleotide sequence: TGCAGTGCTGGAGAGGGGGCAACTAATGAAAAACTGTTTTTT. This codes for CSAGEGATNEKLFF.

This clonotype has more than one count but fewer than ten. The chain uses TRBV18 and TRBJ2-3; 7 nucleotides match TRBD1. Germline V CDR1 and CDR2: KGHSH, LQKENI. The CDR3 extends over 15 amino acids. V shed 2 bases and J 0 bases; nucleotides not matched to a gene: 2. The CDR3: CASSPGTESTDTQYF. The CDR3 DNA follows: TGTGCCAGCTCACCAGGGACAGAGAGCACAGATACGCAGTATTTT.

A few counts support this clonotype. The rearrangement joins TRBV7-3 to TRBJ2-1, with TRBD1 as a possible D gene (5 bases). The CDR3 extends over 14 amino acids. Germline V gene data show CDR1 as SGHTA and CDR2 as FQGTGA. V was cut by 5 bases and J by 2 bases, with 10 bases left in between. The CDR3 sequence is CASSPAGTYNEQFF. The CDR3 DNA reads as TGTGCCAGCAGCCCCGCAGGGACCTACAATGAGCAGTTCTTC.

This clonotype was observed a single time. The genes are TRBV4-3 and TRBJ2-3, with TRBD2 matching over 9 bases. Germline CDR1 LGHNA, CDR2 YSLEER. CDR3 size: 16 residues. With V trimmed by 0 bases and J by 6 bases, 7 bases remained unmatched. The CDR3 spells CASSQEVAGDADTQYF. The CDR3 nucleotides read TGCGCCAGCAGCCAAGAGGTAGCGGGGGACGCTGATACGCAGTATTTT.

This chain joins TRBV5-1 and TRBJ2-3, with D possibly called TRBD1 or TRBD2 (5 bases each). The CDR3 runs 15 residues. Germline V gives CDR1 SGHRS, CDR2 YFSETQ. V shed 4 bases and J shed 0 bases, with 12 bases lying between them. CDR3 in DNA: TGCGCCAGCAGCGTGGGACGGGGTAGCACAGATACGCAGTATTTT. It encodes CASSVGRGSTDTQYF. The entire variable domain, with the rest obtained from reference TRBV5-1 and TRBJ2-3, is as follows: KAGVTQTPRYLIKTRGQQVTLSCSPISGHRSVSWYQQTPGQGLQFLFEYFSETQRNKGNFPGRFSGRQFSNSRSEMNVSTLELGDSALYLCASSVGRGSTDTQYFGPGTRLTVL.

The CDR3 coding sequence is TGTGCCAGCTCAGCGGGACAGGGAAATGAAAAACTGTTTTTT. Its protein is CASSAGQGNEKLFF. J is TRBJ1-4 and V is TRBV18; 9 nucleotides line up with TRBD1. Germline-derived CDR1 and CDR2 are KGHSH and LQKENI. This CDR3 contains 14 residues. The J segment lost 5 bases and the V segment lost 5 bases, leaving 3 bases of the junction unmatched. Full variable domain (remainder filled in from reference TRBV18 and TRBJ1-4): NAGVMQNPRHLVRRRGQEARLRCSPMKGHSHVYWYRQLPEEGLKFMVYLQKENIIDESGMPKERFSAEFPKEGPSILRIQQVVRGDSAAYFCASSAGQGNEKLFFGSGTQLSVL.

The CDR3 DNA reads as TGTGCCAGCAGTGAATACGCGGGAGTTACTGAAGCTTTCTTT. Translated: CASSEYAGVTEAFF. The rearrangement uses TRBV25-1 and TRBJ1-1, with D hard to call. This CDR3 contains 14 residues. Germline V gene data show CDR1 as MGHDK and CDR2 as SYGVNS. Trimming removed 0 bases at V and 5 bases at J, with 10 bases between.

This clonotype turned up a few times. V and J are TRBV7-9 and TRBJ2-1, with 7 positions matching TRBD2. Per the germline V gene, CDR1 is SEHNR and CDR2 is FQNEAQ (reference sequence). Germline trimming cut 2 bases from V and 8 bases from J; bases unmatched to any gene: 12. The CDR3 spans 16 residues. As DNA, the CDR3 is TGTGCCAGCAGCTTAACTATGGGGAGGGCGAGGGATGAGCAGTTCTTC. Residues: CASSLTMGRARDEQFF.

This clonotype has more than one count but fewer than ten. This rearrangement joins TRBV20-1 to TRBJ2-1; 12 bases are shared with TRBD2. This CDR3 has 16 residues. Germline loops: CDR1 DFQATT, CDR2 SNEGSKA (reference sequence). V lost 2 bases, J lost 8 bases, and 10 bases stayed unmatched. CDR3 sequence: CSARSASSGGADEQFF. The CDR3 DNA follows: TGCAGTGCTAGATCGGCCTCTAGCGGGGGGGCCGATGAGCAGTTCTTC.

This clonotype was observed at least ten times. This chain uses TRBV10-3 with TRBJ2-1, with 9 bases fitting TRBD2. CDR1 is ENHRY and CDR2 is SYGVKD in the germline V gene. The ends lost 11 bases at V and 7 bases at J; junction bases unmatched: 9. The CDR3 sequence is 13 residues long. Here the CDR3 DNA reads TGTGCCGCGGGACTAGCTTCCCCTAATGAGCAGTTCTTC. Amino acids: CAAGLASPNEQFF.

The CDR3 DNA is TGTGCCAGCAGCTTATTCGGGACTAGCGGGGGGCCCGAGCAGTACTTC. It is translated as CASSLFGTSGGPEQYF. The chain uses TRBV7-2 and TRBJ2-7, with 15 bases identical to TRBD2. The CDR3 consists of 16 residues. Germline CDR1 reads SGHTA; CDR2 reads FQGNSA. Trimming at V came to 2 bases and at J to 6 bases, leaving 5 bases not matched to a gene.

This clonotype was seen repeatedly, ten times or more. CDR3 protein: CGTGGRGAYNEQFF. The CDR3 nucleotides are TGCGGCACTGGGGGGCGGGGCGCCTACAATGAGCAGTTCTTC. J is TRBJ2-1 and V is TRBV29-1; D might be TRBD1 or TRBD2, each matching 6 bases. CDR3 length: 14 amino acids. Germline assignment: CDR1 SQVTM and CDR2 ANQGSEA.